What follows are 7 T cell receptor beta chains derived from one specimen sequenced in a study of blood T cell repertoires in COVID-19. TCRdb's copy holds only in-frame clones and misses some; the assay was immunoSEQ multiplex PCR. The table records tens of thousands of clones, 80% to 85% of them present only once. The sequenced sample consisted of peripheral blood. These TCRs come from a human donor in a cohort sampled during active COVID-19.

The chain recombines TRBV29-1 with TRBJ2-6; maybe TRBD1 (6 bases). Germline loops: CDR1 SQVTM, CDR2 ANQGSEA. CDR3 length: 16 residues. Trimming shortened V by 7 bases and J by 0 bases, and 16 bases separated the two germline ends. The chain's CDR3 is CSALTGPSSGANVLTF. Here the CDR3 DNA reads TGCAGCGCCCTCACAGGGCCCAGCTCTGGGGCCAACGTCCTGACTTTC.

The CDR3 coding sequence is TGTGCCAGCAGTTTGGGGGGGACTTTCACAGATACGCAGTATTTT. Amino acids: CASSLGGTFTDTQYF. The chain couples TRBV28 to TRBJ2-3, with 7 bases matching TRBD2. V lost 3 bases, J lost 2 bases, and 5 bases stayed unmatched. CDR1 MDHEN and CDR2 SYDVKM come from the germline V gene. The CDR3 is 15 residues long.

This clone was picked up one time. The rearrangement links TRBV11-3 to TRBJ1-2; no firm D call. With 6 bases removed from V and 4 bases from J, the gap between germline ends came to 12 bases. The CDR3 length is 13 residues. Germline V gene sequence: CDR1 SGHNT, CDR2 YENEEA. The chain's CDR3 is CASSPDGGYGYTF. Written as DNA, the CDR3 is TGTGCCAGCAGTCCTGATGGAGGCTATGGCTACACCTTC.

This chain connects TRBV19 to TRBJ1-5, with 9 bases identical to TRBD1. V was pared by 3 bases and J by 5 bases, with 8 bases of the junction left unmatched. Germline V lookup: CDR1 LNHDA, CDR2 SQIVND (reference sequence). The CDR3 runs to 16 residues. Here the CDR3 DNA reads TGTGCCAGTAGTATCTCCGGGACAGGGTTGGATCAGCCCCAGCATTTT. As protein: CASSISGTGLDQPQHF.

By sample fraction, this clone is medium-sized. V gene TRBV7-2 combines with J gene TRBJ1-6; D gene ambiguous. Deletions cut 0 bases from V and 5 bases from J, with 14 bases between. The germline V gene encodes CDR1 SGHTA and CDR2 FQGNSA. CDR3 length: 17 amino acids. Here the CDR3 DNA reads TGTGCCAGCAGCTTAGCCGGTTATCACAGTGATAATTCACCCCTCCACTTT. It yields the protein CASSLAGYHSDNSPLHF. The entire variable domain, with the rest obtained from reference TRBV7-2 and TRBJ1-6, is as follows: GAGVSQSPSNKVTEKGKDVELRCDPISGHTALYWYRQSLGQGLEFLIYFQGNSAPDKSGLPSDRFSAERTGGSVSTLTIQRTQQEDSAVYLCASSLAGYHSDNSPLHFGNGTRLTVT.

This clone was detected once. V is TRBV4-1 and J is TRBJ1-3; 7 bases agree with TRBD1. Germline V gene data show CDR1 as MGHRA and CDR2 as YSYEKL. The CDR3 sequence is 18 residues long. With V trimmed by 6 bases and J by 0 bases, 14 bases remained unmatched. The CDR3 spells CASRRTGEYSHSGNTIYF. CDR3 DNA: TGCGCCAGCAGACGTACAGGGGAATACTCGCACTCTGGAAACACCATATATTTT.

This rearrangement joins TRBV5-1 to TRBJ2-2, with TRBD2 matching 14 bases. CDR1 is SGHRS, CDR2 YFSETQ, per germline. The CDR3 extends over 22 amino acids. The ends lost 5 bases at V and 2 bases at J; junction bases unmatched: 20. The CDR3 is CASSYRTSGGTLSLKNTGELFF. The CDR3 region has the DNA TGCGCCAGCAGTTACCGGACTAGCGGGGGGACCTTGAGTCTAAAAAACACCGGGGAGCTGTTTTTT.